This TCR beta chain was captured by sequencing in a study of CD8+ T cells in alopecia areata. Overall study context: Grafted skin came from C3H/HeJ donors with spontaneous alopecia (about 6-12 months old) and was placed on approximately 7-11-week-old female C3H/HeJ mice. Study-level findings and limits: TCRs were shared less clearly across patients than in mice, possibly for HLA-related reasons. More clonal than normal scalp was lesional scalp, particularly alopecia totalis/universalis.

The germline V gene has CDR1 NNHDY and CDR2 SYVADS. CDR3 length: 13 residues. Germline trimming cut 2 bases from V and 3 bases from J; bases unmatched to any gene: 0. This clone has a count of ten or more. Antigen unknown. The gene symbols are mouse symbols. Read data end 4 residues before the CDR3 end; the end is taken from the germline J gene. Additional DNA sequences in this sample encode the identical CDR3. RNA extraction and reverse transcription yielded cDNA as sequencing template. Assay: immunoSEQ multiplex PCR; the TCRdb copy retains only in-frame clones and omits some. The sample yields around 20,000 clones, without any singletons. On the basis of CD4, CD8alpha, NKG2D, NKG2ACE and other markers, pooled cutaneous lymph node cells were sorted.

The V call is TRBV13-3, the J call TRBJ2-7; 9 nucleotides line up with TRBD2. The specimen sequenced was CD8+ T cells sorted from a lymph node. This sequence originates from a C3H/HeJ mouse with alopecia areata. The mice in this strain carry MHC haplotype H2-k. Incomplete CDR3 DNA: TGTGCCAGCAGTGACTGGGGGGGCTAT. Residues: CASSDWGGY. The entire CDR3 sequence reads CASSDWGGYEQYF.